This record concerns one TCR beta chain sequence. These data come from a study of neoadjuvant anti-PD-1 for oral cavity cancer. Profiling relied on immunoSEQ multiplex PCR, and the TCRdb table lists in-frame clones only, not all of them. The data hold 55,000 to 80,000 clones, with around 85% observed a single time. Time point reported: after neoadjuvant nivolumab, at surgical resection. The CDR3 loop spans 17 amino acids. Losses at the gene ends were 0 bases for V and 2 bases for J; bases not matched to a gene: 8. Germline-derived CDR1 and CDR2 are SGHRS and YFSETQ. The sequences come from PBMCs, collected after nivolumab (anti-PD-1) treatment. The chain has TRBV5-1 and TRBJ2-5, with 9 bases aligning to TRBD2. The sequence was obtained from a person aged 35-79 years with oral cavity squamous cell carcinoma. The CDR3 nucleotides read TGCGCCAGCAGCTTGGCTGTGGCGGGAGGGCCTCAAGAGACCCAGTACTTC. As protein: CASSLAVAGGPQETQYF.